Following are 2 T cell receptor beta chains from one sample sequenced in a study of blood T cell repertoires in COVID-19. Data came from immunoSEQ multiplex PCR; TCRdb stores just in-frame clones and leaves some out. Of 200,000 to 300,000 clones listed, around 88% were seen once; the top ten hold roughly 2.5%. Sequencing was carried out using PBMCs or T cells enriched from blood (not recorded which). The receptors derive from a woman in her thirties or forties with acute COVID-19.

This clone was seen just once. The chain is built from TRBV19 and TRBJ1-4, with a tentative D call TRBD1 (6 bases). V was shortened by 6 bases and J by 7 bases, with 18 bases between the two germline ends. The CDR3 runs 15 residues. Germline V gives CDR1 LNHDA, CDR2 SQIVND (reference sequence). CDR3 DNA sequence: TGTGCCAGTAGCCCCACCACAGGGCCACGTGAAAAACTGTTTTTT. Its protein is CASSPTTGPREKLFF.

This chain connects TRBV20-1 to TRBJ1-2; a possible D gene is TRBD1 (5 bases). CDR1 and CDR2 from the germline V gene are DFQATT and SNEGSKA (reference sequence). The V gene lost 1 base and the J gene lost 8 bases, with 8 bases spanning the gap. The CDR3 is 11 amino acids. The CDR3 spells CSARAGPGYTF. The CDR3, as DNA: TGCAGTGCTAGAGCAGGGCCCGGCTACACCTTC.